The clone carrying this T cell receptor (beta chain) came up a few times. Antigen unknown. A much bigger clone sits one base away, suggesting this may be a read error. This sample is part of a study of regulatory T cells in long-lasting Graves disease. Construction of TCR beta libraries relied on iRepertoire HTBI primers and on Arm-PCR targeting CDR3 regions. TCRdb itself ran the multiplex PCR reads through MiXCR, one entry per CDR3 protein. The profile shows approximately 560,000 distinct CDR3 sequences, more than 15% of them singletons. Stated time point: newly diagnosed GD, antithyroid drugs for less than 3 months. Making the TCR library involved RNA that had been extracted from PBMCs. Study-level findings and limits: Persistent Graves' disease cases displayed lower TCR diversity than newly diagnosed ones.

The CDR3 extends over 16 amino acids. In germline, CDR1 is SGHAT, CDR2 FQNNGV. Trimming stripped 5 bases from V and 3 bases from J, with 16 bases between. These data were likewise used in another study, on T cells in Graves' hyperthyroidism and ophthalmopathy. That report adds: HTBI primers were the set used in a first-round RT-PCR of the TCR CDR3.

V usage is TRBV11-2 and J usage is TRBJ2-2; the D is unclear. Source: peripheral blood mononuclear cells (PBMCs), taken at new diagnosis, from a patient treated with antithyroid drugs. This TCR came from a man between 18 and 35 years old with Graves disease. As DNA, the CDR3 is TGTGCCAGCAGCCCCCTTAGTAGCCCCTACACCGGGGAGCTGTTTTTT. The encoded protein is CASSPLSSPYTGELFF.